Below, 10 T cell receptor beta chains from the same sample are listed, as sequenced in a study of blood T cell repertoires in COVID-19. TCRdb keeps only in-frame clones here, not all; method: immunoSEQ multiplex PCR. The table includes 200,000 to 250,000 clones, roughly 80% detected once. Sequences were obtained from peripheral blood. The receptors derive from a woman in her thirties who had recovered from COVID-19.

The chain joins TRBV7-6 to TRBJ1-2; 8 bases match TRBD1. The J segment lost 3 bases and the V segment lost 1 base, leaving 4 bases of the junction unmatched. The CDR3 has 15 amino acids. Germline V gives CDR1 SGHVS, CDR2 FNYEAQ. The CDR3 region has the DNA TGTGCCAGCAGCTTAGGGGGCAGGGGGCACTATGGCTACACCTTC. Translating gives CASSLGGRGHYGYTF.

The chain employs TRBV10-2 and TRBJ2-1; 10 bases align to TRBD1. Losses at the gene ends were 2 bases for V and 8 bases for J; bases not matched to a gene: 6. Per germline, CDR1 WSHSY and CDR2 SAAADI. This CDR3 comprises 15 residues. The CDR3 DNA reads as TGCGCCAGCAGTGAGCCGGGACAGGGGAGAGATGAGCAGTTCTTC. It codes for CASSEPGQGRDEQFF.

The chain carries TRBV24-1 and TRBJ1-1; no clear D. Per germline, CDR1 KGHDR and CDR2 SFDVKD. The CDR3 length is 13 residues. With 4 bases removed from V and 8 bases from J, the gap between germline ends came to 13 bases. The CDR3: CATSDHLREEAFF. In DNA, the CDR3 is TGTGCCACCAGTGACCACCTCCGGGAAGAAGCTTTCTTT.

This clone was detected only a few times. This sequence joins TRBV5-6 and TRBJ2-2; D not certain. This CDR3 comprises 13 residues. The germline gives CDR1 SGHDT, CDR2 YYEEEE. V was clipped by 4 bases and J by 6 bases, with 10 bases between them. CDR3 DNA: TGTGCCAGCAGCCGAGAAATAGCCGGGGAGCTGTTTTTT. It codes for CASSREIAGELFF.

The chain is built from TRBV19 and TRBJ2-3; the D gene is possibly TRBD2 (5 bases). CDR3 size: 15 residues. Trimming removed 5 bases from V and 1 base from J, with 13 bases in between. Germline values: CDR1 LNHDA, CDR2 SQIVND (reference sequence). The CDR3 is CASSAEVDRTDTQYF. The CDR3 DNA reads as TGTGCCAGTAGTGCGGAGGTTGATCGCACAGATACGCAGTATTTT.

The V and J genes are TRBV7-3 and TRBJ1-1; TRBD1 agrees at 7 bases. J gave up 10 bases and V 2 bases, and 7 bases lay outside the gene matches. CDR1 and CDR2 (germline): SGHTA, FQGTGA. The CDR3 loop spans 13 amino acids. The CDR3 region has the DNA TGTGCCAGCAGCTTACAGGGGGACCAGGCAGCTTTCTTT. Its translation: CASSLQGDQAAFF.

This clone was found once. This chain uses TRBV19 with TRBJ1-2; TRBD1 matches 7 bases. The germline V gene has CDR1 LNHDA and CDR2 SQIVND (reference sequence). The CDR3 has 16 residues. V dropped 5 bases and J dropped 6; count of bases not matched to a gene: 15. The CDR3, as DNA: TGTGCCAGTAGTCCCCATAGCCCCGGACAGGCGGATGGCTACACCTTC. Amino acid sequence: CASSPHSPGQADGYTF.

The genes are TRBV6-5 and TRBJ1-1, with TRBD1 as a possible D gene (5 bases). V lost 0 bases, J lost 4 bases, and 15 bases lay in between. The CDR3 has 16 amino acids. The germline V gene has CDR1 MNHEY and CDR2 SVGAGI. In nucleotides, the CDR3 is TGTGCCAGCAGTTACTCTCTTCAGGGTCTCGGCACTGAAGCTTTCTTT. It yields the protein CASSYSLQGLGTEAFF.

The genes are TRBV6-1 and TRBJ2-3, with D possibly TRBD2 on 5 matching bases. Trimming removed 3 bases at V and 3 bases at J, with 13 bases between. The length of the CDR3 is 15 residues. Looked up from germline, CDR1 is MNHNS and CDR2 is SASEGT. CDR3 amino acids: CASSETRGFTDTQYF. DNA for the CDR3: TGTGCCAGCAGTGAGACCAGAGGGTTTACAGATACGCAGTATTTT.

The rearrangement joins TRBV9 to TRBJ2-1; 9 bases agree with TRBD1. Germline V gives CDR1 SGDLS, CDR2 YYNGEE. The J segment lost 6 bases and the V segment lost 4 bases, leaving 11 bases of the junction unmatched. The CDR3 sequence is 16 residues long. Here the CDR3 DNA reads TGTGCCAGCAGCCCTAGGACAGGGGCCGCGCCCAATGAGCAGTTCTTC. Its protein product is CASSPRTGAAPNEQFF.